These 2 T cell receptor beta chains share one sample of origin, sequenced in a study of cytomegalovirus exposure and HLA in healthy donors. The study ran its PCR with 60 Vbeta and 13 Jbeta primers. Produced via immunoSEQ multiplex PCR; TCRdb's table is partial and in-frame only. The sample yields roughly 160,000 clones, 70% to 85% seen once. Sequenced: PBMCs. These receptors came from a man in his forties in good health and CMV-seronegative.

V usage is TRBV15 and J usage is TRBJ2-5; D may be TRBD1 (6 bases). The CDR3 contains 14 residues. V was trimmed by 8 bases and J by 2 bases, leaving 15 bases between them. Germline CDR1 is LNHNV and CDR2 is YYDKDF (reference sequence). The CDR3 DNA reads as TGTGCCACCCTCCAGACAGGAAGGCAAGAGACCCAGTACTTC. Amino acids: CATLQTGRQETQYF.

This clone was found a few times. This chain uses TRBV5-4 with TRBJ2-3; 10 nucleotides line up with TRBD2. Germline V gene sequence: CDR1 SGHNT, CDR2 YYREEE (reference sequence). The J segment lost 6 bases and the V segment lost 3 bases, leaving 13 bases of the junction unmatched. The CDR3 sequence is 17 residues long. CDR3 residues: CASSSVQLAGSRDTQYF. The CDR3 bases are TGTGCCAGCAGCTCGGTCCAACTAGCGGGGTCCAGGGATACGCAGTATTTT.